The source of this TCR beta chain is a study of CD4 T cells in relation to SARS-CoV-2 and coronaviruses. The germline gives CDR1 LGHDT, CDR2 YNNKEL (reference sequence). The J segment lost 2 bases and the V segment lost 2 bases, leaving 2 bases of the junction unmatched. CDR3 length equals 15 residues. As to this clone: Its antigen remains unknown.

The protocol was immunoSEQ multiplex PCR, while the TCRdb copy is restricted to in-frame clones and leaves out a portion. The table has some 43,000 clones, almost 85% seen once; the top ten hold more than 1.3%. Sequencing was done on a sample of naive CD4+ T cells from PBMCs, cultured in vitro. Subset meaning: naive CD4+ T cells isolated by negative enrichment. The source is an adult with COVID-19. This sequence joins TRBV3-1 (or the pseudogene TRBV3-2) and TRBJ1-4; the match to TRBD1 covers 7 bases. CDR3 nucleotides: TGTGCCAGCAGCCAACAAGGGGGCACTAATGAAAAACTGTTTTTT. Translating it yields CASSQQGGTNEKLFF.